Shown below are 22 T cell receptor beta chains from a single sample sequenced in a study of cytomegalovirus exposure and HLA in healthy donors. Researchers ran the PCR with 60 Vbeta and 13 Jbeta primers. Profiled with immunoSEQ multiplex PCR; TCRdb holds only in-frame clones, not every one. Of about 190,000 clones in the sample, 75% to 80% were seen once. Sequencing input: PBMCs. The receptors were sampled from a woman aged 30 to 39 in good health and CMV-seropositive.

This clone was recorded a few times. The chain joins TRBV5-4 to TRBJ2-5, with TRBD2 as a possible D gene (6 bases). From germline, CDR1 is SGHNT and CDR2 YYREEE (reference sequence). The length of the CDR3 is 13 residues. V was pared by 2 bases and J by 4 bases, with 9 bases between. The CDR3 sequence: CASSFGGGETQYF. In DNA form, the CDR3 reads TGTGCCAGCAGCTTCGGGGGAGGAGAGACCCAGTACTTC. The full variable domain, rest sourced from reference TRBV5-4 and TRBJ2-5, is ETGVTQSPTHLIKTRGQQVTLRCSSQSGHNTVSWYQQALGQGPQFIFQYYREEENGRGNFPPRFSGLQFPNYSSELNVNALELDDSALYLCASSFGGGETQYFGPGTRLLVL.

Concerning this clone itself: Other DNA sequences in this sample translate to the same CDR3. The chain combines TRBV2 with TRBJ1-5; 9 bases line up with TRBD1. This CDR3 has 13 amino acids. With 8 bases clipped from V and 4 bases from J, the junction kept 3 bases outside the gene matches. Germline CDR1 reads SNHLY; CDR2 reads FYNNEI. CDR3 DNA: TGTGCCAGCTCGGGGACAGGGAATCAGCCCCAGCATTTT. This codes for CASSGTGNQPQHF.

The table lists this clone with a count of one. CDR3 amino acids: CSARTQGEQFF. The CDR3 DNA follows: TGCAGTGCTAGGACCCAGGGTGAGCAGTTCTTC. The V and J genes are TRBV20-1 and TRBJ2-1; the D gene is possibly TRBD1 (5 bases). Looked up from germline, CDR1 is DFQATT and CDR2 is SNEGSKA (reference sequence). Between the trimmed V and J ends, which lost 3 bases and 9 bases, there was a span of 9 bases. CDR3 length: 11 amino acids.

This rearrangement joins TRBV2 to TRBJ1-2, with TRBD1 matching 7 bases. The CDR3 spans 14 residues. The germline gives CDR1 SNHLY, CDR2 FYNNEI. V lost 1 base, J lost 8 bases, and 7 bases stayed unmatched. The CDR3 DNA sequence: TGTGCCAGCAGTGAAGGGCACAGGGGCAGCGGCTACACCTTC. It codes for CASSEGHRGSGYTF.

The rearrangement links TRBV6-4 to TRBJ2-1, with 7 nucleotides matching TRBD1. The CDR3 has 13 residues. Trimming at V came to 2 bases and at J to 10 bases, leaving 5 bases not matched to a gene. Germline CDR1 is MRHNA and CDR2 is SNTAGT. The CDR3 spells CASSDVWTGEQFF. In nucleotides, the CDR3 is TGTGCCAGCAGTGACGTCTGGACAGGCGAGCAGTTCTTC.

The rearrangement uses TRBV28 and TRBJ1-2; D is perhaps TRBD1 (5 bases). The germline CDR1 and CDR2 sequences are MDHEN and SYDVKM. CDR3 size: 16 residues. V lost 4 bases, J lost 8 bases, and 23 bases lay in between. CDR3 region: CASSSPSAGKRGGYTF. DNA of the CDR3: TGTGCCAGCAGTTCCCCCTCCGCAGGGAAAAGGGGAGGCTACACCTTC.

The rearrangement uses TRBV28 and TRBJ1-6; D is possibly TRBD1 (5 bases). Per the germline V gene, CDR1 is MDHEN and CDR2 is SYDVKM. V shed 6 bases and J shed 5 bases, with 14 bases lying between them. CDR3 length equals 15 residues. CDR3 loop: CASRSRQLNNSPLHF. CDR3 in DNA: TGTGCCAGCAGATCCAGACAGCTGAATAATTCACCCCTCCACTTT.

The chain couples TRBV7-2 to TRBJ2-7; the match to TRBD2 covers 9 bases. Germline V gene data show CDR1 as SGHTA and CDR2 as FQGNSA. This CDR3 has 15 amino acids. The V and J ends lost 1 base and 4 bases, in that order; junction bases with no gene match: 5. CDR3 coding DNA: TGTGCCAGCAGCTTAGGGGGTAGCGGGAGTTACGAGCAGTACTTC. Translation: CASSLGGSGSYEQYF.

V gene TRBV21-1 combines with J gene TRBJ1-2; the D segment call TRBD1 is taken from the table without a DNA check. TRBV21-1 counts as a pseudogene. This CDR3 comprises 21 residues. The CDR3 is CASSKALYPRQGARPRYGYTF. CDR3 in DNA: TGTGCCAGCAGCAAAGCGCTTTATCCGAGACAGGGGGCCCGGCCTAGGTATGGCTACACCTTC.

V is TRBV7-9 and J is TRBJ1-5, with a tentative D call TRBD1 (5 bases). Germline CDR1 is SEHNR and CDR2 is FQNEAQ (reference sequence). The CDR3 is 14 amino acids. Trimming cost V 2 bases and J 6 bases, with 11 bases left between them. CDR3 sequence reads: CASSLSGGGQPQHF. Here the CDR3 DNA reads TGTGCCAGCAGCTTAAGCGGGGGAGGTCAGCCCCAGCATTTT.

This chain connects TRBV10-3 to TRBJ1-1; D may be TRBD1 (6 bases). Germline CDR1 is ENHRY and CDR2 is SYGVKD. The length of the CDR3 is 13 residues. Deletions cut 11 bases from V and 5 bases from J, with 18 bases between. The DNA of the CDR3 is TGTGCCGCCTGGGGGGGGCCAAATACTGAAGCTTTCTTT. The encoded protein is CAAWGGPNTEAFF.

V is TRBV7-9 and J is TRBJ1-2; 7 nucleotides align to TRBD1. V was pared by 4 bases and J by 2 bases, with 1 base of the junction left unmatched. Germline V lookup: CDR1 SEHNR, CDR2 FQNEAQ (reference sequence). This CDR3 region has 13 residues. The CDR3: CASSSGQNYGYTF. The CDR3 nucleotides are TGTGCCAGCAGCTCGGGACAGAACTATGGCTACACCTTC.

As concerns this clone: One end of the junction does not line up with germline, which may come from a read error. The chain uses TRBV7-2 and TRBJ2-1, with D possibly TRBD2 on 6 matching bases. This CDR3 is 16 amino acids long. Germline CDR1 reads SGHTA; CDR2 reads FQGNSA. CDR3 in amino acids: CASSIAGGSSYNEQFF. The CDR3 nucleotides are TGTGCCAGCAGCATAGCCGGGGGAAGCTCCTACAATGAGCAGTTCTTC. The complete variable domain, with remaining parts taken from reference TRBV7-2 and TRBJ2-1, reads GAGVSQSPSNKVTEKGKDVELRCDPISGHTALYWYRQSLGQGLEFLIYFQGNSAPDKSGLPSDRFSAERTGGSVSTLTIQRTQQEDSAVYLCASSIAGGSSYNEQFFGPGTRLTVL.

The CDR3 here is CASDPGGFYNSPLHF. The CDR3 DNA reads TGTGCCAGCGATCCCGGGGGGTTCTATAATTCACCCCTCCACTTT. The chain joins TRBV28 to TRBJ1-6, with D possibly matching TRBD1 (5 bases). V lost 8 bases, J lost 3 bases, and 14 bases lay in between. This CDR3 comprises 15 residues. CDR1 is MDHEN, CDR2 SYDVKM, per germline.

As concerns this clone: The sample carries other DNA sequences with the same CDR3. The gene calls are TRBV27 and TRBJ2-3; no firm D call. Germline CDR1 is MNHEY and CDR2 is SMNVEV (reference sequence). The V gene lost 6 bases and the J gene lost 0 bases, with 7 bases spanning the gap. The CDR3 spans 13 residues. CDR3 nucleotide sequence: TGTGCCAGCAGCCTTCCCAGCACAGATACGCAGTATTTT. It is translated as CASSLPSTDTQYF.

The chain's CDR3 is CASSEPGGISYEQYF. The CDR3 DNA is TGTGCCAGCAGTGAACCAGGGGGTATCTCCTACGAGCAGTACTTC. This chain connects TRBV6-1 to TRBJ2-7; TRBD1 matches at 7 bases. CDR3 size: 15 residues. The junction had 4 bases not matched to a gene; V was cut back by 2 bases and J by 0 bases. From germline, CDR1 is MNHNS and CDR2 SASEGT.

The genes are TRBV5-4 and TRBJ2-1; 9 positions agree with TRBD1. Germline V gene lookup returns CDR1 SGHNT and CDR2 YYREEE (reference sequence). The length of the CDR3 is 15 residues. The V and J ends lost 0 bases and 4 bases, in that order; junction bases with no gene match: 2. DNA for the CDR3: TGTGCCAGCAGCTTGGTGGGACAGGGTTACAATGAGCAGTTCTTC. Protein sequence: CASSLVGQGYNEQFF.

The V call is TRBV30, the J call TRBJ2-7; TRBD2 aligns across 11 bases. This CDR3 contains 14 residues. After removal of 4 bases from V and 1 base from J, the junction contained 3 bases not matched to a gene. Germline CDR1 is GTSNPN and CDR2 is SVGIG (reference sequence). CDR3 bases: TGTGCCTGGATCCGGACTAGCGGGTCCTACGAGCAGTACTTC. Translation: CAWIRTSGSYEQYF. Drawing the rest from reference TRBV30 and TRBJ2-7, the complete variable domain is SQTIHQWPATLVQPVGSPLSLECTVEGTSNPNLYWYRQAAGRGLQLLFYSVGIGQISSEVPQNLSASRPQDRQFILSSKKLLLSDSGFYLCAWIRTSGSYEQYFGPGTRLTVT.

This CDR3 is CASSDVRGLSGYTF. In DNA, the CDR3 is TGTGCCAGCAGTGATGTCAGGGGGCTTTCTGGCTACACCTTC. The chain employs TRBV2 and TRBJ1-2; 8 positions agree with TRBD1. The CDR3 consists of 14 residues. J gave up 7 bases and V 3 bases, and 7 bases lay outside the gene matches. In germline, CDR1 is SNHLY, CDR2 FYNNEI. Looking up the rest from reference TRBV2 and TRBJ1-2 gives the full variable domain: EPEVTQTPSHQVTQMGQEVILRCVPISNHLYFYWYRQILGQKVEFLVSFYNNEISEKSEIFDDQFSVERPDGSNFTLKIRSTKLEDSAMYFCASSDVRGLSGYTFGSGTRLTVV.

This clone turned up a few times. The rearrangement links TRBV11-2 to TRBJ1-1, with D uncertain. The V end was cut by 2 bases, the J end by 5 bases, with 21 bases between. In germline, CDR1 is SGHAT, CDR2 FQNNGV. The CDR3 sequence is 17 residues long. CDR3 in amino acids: CASSLYPTFSRGTEAFF. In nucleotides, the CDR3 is TGTGCCAGCAGCTTATACCCCACTTTCTCAAGAGGGACTGAAGCTTTCTTT.

CDR3 residues: CASSLETGGRYEQYF. The CDR3 DNA reads TGCGCCAGCAGCCTGGAGACAGGGGGACGATACGAGCAGTACTTC. The chain links TRBV4-1 to TRBJ2-7, with 9 nucleotides matching TRBD1. Trimming removed 4 bases from V and 4 bases from J; junction bases left unmatched: 8. Per the germline V gene, CDR1 is MGHRA and CDR2 is YSYEKL. This CDR3 region has 15 residues.

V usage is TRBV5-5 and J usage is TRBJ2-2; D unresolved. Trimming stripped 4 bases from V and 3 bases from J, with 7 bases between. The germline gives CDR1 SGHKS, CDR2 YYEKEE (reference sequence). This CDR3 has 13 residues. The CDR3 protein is CASSPEYTGELFF. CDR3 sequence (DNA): TGTGCCAGCAGCCCTGAGTACACCGGGGAGCTGTTTTTT. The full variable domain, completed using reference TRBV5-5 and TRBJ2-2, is DAGVTQSPTHLIKTRGQQVTLRCSPISGHKSVSWYQQVLGQGPQFIFQYYEKEERGRGNFPDRFSARQFPNYSSELNVNALLLGDSALYLCASSPEYTGELFFGEGSRLTVL.